This T cell receptor beta chain was recorded in a study of cytomegalovirus exposure and HLA in healthy donors. Study findings and constraints: Apart from CMV serostatus, no immune exposure information was available. A later analysis linked a missense DCLRE1C variant to TCR beta V- and J-gene trimming. Reports credit the classifier with highly specific, highly sensitive diagnosis of cytomegalovirus status. An observed cluster of highly shared sequence variants was recorded as a likely sequencing artifact.

A note on this clone: Its antigen is currently unknown.

The length of the CDR3 is 16 residues. Trimming removed 1 base from V and 0 bases from J, with 14 bases in between. Germline V gives CDR1 SGDLS, CDR2 YYNGEE. In the PCR, 60 Vbeta and 13 Jbeta primers were used. Data came from immunoSEQ multiplex PCR; TCRdb stores just in-frame clones and leaves some out. The sample lists over 150,000 clones; roughly 70% were seen once. This chain uses TRBV9 with TRBJ2-7; the D is unclear. The material sequenced was PBMCs. The clonotype was recovered from a woman aged 40 to 50 in good health and CMV-seropositive. The CDR3 DNA is TGTGCCAGCAGCGTATCTCCTTCCACGAGCTCCTACGAGCAGTACTTC. It codes for CASSVSPSTSSYEQYF.